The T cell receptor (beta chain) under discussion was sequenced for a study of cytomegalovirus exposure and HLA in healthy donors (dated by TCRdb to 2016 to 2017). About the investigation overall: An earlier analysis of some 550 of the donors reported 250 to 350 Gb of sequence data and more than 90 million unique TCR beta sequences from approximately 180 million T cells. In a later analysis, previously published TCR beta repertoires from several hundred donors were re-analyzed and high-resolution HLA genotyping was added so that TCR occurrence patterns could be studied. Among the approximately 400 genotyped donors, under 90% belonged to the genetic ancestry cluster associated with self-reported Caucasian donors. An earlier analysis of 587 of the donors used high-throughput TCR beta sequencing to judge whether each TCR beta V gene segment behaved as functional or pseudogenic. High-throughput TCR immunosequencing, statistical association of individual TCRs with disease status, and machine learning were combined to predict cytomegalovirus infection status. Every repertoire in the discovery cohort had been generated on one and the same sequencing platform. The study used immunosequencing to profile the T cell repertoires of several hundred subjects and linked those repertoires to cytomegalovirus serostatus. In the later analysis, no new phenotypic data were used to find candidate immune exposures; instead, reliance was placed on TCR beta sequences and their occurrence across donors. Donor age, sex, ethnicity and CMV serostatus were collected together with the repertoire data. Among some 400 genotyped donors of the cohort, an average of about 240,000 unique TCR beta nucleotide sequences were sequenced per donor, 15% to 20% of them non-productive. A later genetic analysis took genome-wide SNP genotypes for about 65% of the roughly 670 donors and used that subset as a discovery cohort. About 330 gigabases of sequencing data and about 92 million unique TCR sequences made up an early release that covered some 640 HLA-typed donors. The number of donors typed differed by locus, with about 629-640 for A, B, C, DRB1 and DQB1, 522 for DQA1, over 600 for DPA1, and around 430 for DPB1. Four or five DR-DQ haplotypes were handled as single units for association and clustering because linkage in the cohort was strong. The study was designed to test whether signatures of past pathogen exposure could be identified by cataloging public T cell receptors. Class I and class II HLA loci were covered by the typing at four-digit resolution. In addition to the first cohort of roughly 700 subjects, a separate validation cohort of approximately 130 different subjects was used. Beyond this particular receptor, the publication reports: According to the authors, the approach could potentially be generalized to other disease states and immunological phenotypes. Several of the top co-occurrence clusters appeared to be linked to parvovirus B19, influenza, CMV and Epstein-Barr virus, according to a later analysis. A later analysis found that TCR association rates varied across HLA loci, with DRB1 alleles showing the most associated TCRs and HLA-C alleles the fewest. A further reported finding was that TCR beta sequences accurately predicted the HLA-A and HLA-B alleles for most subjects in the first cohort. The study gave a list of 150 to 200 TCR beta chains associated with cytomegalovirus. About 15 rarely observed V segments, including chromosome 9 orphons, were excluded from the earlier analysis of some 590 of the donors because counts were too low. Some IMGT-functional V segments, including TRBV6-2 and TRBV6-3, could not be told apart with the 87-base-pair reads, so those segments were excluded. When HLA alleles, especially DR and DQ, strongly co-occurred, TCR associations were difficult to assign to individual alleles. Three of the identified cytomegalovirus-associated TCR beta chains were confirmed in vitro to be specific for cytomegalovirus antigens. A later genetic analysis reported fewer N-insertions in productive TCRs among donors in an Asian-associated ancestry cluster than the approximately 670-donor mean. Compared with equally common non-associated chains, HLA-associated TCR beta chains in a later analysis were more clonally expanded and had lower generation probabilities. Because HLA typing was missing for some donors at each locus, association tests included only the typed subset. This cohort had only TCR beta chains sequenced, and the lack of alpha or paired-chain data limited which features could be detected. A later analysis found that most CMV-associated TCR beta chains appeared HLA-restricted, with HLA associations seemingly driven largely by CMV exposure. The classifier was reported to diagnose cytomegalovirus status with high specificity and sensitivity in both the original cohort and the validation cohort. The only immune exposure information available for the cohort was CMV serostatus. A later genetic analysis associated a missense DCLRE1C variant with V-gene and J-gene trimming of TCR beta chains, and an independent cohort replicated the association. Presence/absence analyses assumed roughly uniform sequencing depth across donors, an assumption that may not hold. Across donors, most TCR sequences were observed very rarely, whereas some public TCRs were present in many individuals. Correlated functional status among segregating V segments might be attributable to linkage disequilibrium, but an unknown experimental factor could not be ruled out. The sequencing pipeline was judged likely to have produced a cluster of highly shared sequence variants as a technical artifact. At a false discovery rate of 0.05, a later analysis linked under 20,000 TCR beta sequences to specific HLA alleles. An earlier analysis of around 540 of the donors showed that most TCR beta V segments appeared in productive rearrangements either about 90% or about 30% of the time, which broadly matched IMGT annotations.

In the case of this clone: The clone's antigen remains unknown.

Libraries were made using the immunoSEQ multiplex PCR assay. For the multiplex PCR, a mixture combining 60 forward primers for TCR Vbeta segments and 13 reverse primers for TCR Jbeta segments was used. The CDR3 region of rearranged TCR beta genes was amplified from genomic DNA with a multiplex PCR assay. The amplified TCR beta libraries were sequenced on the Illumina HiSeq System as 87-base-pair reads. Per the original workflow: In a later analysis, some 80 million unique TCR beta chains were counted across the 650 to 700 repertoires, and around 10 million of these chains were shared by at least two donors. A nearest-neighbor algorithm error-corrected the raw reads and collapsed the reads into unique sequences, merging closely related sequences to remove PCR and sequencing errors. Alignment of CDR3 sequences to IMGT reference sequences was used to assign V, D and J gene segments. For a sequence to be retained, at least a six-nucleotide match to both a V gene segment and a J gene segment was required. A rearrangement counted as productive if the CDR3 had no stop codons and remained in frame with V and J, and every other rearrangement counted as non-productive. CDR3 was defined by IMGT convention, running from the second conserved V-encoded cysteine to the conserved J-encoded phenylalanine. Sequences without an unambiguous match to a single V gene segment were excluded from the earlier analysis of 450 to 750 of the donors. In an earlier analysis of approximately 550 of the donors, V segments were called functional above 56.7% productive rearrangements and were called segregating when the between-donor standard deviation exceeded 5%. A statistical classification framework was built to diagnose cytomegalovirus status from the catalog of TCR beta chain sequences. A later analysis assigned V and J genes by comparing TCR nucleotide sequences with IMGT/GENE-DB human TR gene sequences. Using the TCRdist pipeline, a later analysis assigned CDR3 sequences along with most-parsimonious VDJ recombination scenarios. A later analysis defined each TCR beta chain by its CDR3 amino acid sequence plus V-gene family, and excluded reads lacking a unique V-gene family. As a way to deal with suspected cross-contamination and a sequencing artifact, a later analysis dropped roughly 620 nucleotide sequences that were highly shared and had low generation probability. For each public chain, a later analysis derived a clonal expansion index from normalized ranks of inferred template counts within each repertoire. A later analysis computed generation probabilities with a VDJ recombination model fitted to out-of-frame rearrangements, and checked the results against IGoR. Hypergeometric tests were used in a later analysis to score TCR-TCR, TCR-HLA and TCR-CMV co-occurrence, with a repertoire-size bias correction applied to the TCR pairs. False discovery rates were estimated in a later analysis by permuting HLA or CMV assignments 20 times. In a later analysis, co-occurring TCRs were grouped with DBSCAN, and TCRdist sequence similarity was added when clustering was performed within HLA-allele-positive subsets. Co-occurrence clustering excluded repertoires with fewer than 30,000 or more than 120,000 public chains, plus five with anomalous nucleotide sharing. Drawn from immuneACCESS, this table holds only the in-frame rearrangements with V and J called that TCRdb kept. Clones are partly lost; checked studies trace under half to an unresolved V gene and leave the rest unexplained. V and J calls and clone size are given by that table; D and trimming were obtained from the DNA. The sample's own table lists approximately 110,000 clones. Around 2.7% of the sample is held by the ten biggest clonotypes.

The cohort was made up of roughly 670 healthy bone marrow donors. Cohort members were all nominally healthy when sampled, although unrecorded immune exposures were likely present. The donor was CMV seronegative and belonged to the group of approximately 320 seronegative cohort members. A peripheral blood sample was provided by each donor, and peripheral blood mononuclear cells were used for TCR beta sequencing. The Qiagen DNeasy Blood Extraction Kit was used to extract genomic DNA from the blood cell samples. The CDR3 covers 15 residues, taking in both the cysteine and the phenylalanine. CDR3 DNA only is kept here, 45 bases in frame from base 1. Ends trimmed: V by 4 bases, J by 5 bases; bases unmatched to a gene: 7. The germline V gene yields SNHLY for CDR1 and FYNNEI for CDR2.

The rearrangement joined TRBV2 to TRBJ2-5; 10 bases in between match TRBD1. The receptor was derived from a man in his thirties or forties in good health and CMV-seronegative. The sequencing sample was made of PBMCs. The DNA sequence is TGTGCCAGCAGTGCCGGACAGGGGGGTTGGGAGACCCAGTACTTC. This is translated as CASSAGQGGWETQYF.